Sequencing of this TCR beta chain was carried out in a study of blood T cell repertoires in COVID-19. Study-wide background: T cells, B-cell-depleted T cells, or PBMCs provided the cDNA or gDNA that served as material.

This clone was recorded once. Using immunoSEQ multiplex PCR, the repertoire was profiled, and TCRdb retains in-frame clones only, with some absent. This sample yields under 45,000 clones, of which 90% are seen a single time; 30% to 45% belongs to the top ten. The CDR3 consists of 13 residues. Germline trimming cut 8 bases from V and 6 bases from J; bases unmatched to any gene: 7. Germline V gene sequence: CDR1 LNHDA, CDR2 SQIVND (reference sequence). The sample consisted of peripheral blood. V gene TRBV19 combines with J gene TRBJ2-1; TRBD2 matches at 7 bases. This sequence was found in a man between 60 and 70 years old with active or convalescent COVID-19. The CDR3 coding sequence is TGTGCCAGTTCCTGGGGACTAATCAATGAGCAGTTCTTC. This gives the protein CASSWGLINEQFF.